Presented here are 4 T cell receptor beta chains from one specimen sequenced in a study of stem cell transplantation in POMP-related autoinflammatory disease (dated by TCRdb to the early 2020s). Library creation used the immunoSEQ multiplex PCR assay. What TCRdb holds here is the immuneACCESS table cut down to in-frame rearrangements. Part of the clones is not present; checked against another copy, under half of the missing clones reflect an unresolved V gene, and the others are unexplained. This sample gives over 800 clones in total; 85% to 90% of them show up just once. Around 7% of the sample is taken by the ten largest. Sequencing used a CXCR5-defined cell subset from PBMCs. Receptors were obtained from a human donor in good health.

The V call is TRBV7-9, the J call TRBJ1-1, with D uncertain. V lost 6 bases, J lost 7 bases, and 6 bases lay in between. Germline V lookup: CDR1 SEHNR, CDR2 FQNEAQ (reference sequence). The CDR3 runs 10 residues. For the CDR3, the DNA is TGTGCCAGCAGTACAGTTGAAGCTTTCTTT. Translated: CASSTVEAFF.

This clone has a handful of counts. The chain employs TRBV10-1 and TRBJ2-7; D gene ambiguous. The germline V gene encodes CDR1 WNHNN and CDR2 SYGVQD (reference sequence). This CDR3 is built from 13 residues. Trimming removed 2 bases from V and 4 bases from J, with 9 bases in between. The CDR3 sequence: CASSERKEYEQYF. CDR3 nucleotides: TGCGCCAGCAGTGAGCGGAAGGAGTACGAGCAGTACTTC.

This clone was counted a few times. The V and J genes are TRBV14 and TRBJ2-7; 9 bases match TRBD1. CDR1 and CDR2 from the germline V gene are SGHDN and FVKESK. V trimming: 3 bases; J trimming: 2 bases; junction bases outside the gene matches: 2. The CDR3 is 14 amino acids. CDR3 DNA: TGTGCCAGCAGCCAGAGGACAGGGGCCTACGAGCAGTACTTC. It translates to CASSQRTGAYEQYF.

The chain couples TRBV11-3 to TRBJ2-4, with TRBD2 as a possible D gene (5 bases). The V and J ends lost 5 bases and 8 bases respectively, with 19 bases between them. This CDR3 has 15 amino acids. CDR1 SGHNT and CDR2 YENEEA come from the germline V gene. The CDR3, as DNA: TGTGCCAGCAGCCGAGATAGGGCAGCCGGGGACATTCAGTACTTC. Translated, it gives CASSRDRAAGDIQYF.